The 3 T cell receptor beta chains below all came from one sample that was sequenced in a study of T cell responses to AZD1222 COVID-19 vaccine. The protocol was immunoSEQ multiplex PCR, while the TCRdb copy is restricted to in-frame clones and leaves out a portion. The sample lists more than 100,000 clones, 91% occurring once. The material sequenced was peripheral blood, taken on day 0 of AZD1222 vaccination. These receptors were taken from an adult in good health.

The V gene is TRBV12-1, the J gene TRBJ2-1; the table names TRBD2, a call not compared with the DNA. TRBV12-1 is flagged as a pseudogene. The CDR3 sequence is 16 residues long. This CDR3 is CASSFRRGGPYNEQFF. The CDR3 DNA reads TGTGCCAGCAGCTTTAGGCGGGGGGGCCCCTACAATGAGCAGTTCTTC.

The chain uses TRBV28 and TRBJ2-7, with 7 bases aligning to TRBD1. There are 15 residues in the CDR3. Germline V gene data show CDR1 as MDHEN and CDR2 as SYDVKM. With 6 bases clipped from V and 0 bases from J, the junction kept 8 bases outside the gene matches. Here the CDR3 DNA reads TGTGCCAGCAGCCGCCGACAGGGTCGCTCCTACGAGCAGTACTTC. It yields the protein CASSRRQGRSYEQYF. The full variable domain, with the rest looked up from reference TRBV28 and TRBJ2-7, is DVKVTQSSRYLVKRTGEKVFLECVQDMDHENMFWYRQDPGLGLRLIYFSYDVKMKEKGDIPEGYSVSREKKERFSLILESASTNQTSMYLCASSRRQGRSYEQYFGPGTRLTVT.

CDR3 sequence reads: CASSLGRKNTEAFF. CDR3 DNA sequence: TGTGCCAGCAGCTTAGGGAGGAAGAACACTGAAGCTTTCTTT. The gene calls are TRBV11-2 and TRBJ1-1; D remains ambiguous. V gave up 1 base and J gave up 1 base, with 7 bases separating them. CDR1 is SGHAT, CDR2 FQNNGV, per germline. The CDR3 covers 14 residues.